This T cell receptor (beta chain) came from a study of shared clonotypes between healthy human individuals. Clones were sequenced by immunoSEQ multiplex PCR, and TCRdb holds only the in-frame ones, with some missing. This table holds some 2.1 million clones, roughly 93% found once. Germline V gene lookup returns CDR1 SGHAT and CDR2 FQNNGV. The CDR3 runs 18 residues. Trimming took 5 bases from V and 2 from J, leaving 22 bases between them. Naive-designated CD8 cells lacked CD45RO, were positively enriched for CCR7, and omitted terminally differentiated effector memory CD45RA+ cells. Input material: naive CD8+ T cells from PBMCs. This sequence joins TRBV11-2 and TRBJ2-1; no reliable D call. The origin of this receptor is a man aged 18 to 29 in good health. Some clones in this sample may be carry-over from other donors' samples. The CDR3 sequence: CASSQRFAYFPPYNEQFF. CDR3 in DNA: TGTGCCAGCAGCCAACGATTCGCGTACTTTCCACCCTACAATGAGCAGTTCTTC.